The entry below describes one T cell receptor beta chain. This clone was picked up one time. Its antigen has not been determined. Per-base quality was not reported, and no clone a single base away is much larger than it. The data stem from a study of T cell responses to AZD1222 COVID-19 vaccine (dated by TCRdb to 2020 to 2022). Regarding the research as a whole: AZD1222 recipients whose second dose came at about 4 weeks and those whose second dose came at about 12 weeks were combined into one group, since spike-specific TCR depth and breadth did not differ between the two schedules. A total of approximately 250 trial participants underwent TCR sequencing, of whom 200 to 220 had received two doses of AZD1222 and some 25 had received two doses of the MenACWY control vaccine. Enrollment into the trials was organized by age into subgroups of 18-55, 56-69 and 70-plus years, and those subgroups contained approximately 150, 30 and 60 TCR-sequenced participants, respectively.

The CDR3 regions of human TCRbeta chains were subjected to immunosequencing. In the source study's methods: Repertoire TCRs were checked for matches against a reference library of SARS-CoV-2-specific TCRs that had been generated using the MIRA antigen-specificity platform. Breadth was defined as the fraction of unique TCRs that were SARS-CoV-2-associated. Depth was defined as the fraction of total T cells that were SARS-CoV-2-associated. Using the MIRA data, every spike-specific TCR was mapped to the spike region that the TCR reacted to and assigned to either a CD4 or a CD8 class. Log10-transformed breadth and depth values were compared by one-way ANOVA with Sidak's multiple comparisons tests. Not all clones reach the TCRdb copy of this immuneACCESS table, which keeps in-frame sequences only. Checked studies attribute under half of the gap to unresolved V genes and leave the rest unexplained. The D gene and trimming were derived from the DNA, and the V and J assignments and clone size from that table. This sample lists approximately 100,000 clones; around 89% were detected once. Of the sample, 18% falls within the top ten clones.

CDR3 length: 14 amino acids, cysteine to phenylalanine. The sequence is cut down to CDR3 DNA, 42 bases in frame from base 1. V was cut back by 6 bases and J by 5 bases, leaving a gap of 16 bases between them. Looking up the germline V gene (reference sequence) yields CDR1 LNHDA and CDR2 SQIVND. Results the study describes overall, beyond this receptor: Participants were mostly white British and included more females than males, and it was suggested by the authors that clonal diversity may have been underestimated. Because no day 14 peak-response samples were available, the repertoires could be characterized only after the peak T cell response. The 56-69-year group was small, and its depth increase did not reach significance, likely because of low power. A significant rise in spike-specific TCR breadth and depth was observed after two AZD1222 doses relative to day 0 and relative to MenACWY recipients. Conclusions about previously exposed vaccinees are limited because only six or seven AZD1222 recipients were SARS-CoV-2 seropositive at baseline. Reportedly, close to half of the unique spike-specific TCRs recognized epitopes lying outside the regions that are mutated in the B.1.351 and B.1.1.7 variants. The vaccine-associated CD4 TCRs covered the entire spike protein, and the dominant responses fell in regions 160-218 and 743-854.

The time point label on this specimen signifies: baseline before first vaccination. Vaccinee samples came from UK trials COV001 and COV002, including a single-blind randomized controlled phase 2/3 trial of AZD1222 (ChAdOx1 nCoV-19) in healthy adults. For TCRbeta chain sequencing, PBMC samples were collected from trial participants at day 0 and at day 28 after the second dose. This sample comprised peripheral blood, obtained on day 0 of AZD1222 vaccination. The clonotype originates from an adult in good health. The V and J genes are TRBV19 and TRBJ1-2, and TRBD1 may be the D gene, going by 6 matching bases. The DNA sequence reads TGTGCCAGTAGCTACGCAGGGGCCAGGTATGGCTACACCTTC. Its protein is CASSYAGARYGYTF.